The 6 T cell receptor beta chains listed next were all sequenced from one sample in a study of blood T cell repertoires in COVID-19. Method: immunoSEQ multiplex PCR; TCRdb's copy keeps in-frame clones and lacks some. The sample shows around 300,000 clones, 88% of them seen only once. The material sequenced was PBMCs or T cells enriched from blood (not recorded which). Source of these receptors: a woman aged 50 to 60 who had recovered from COVID-19.

The chain uses TRBV7-9 and TRBJ1-4; D perhaps matches TRBD1 (6 bases). Per germline, CDR1 SEHNR and CDR2 FQNEAQ (reference sequence). With 5 bases removed from V and 2 bases from J, the gap between germline ends came to 15 bases. CDR3 length equals 16 residues. The CDR3 sequence is CASSHRGGATNEKLFF. In nucleotides, the CDR3 is TGTGCCAGCAGCCACCGTGGGGGGGCGACTAATGAAAAACTGTTTTTT.

The chain recombines TRBV20-1 with TRBJ2-5; 11 bases line up with TRBD1. Germline assignment: CDR1 DFQATT and CDR2 SNEGSKA (reference sequence). V shed 3 bases, J shed 4 bases, and the junction held 10 bases outside the gene matches. The CDR3 spans 16 residues. In DNA, the CDR3 is TGCAGTGCTAGTCAATTATCCGGGACAGGGGGAGAGACCCAGTACTTC. As protein: CSASQLSGTGGETQYF.

V gene TRBV12-2 combines with J gene TRBJ2-1; the D segment call TRBD1 is taken from the table without a DNA check. TRBV12-2 is reported as a pseudogene. The CDR3 has 17 residues. In nucleotides, the CDR3 is TGTGCAAGTCGCTTATATCCCCCGGGACAGGACAACAATGAGCAGTTCTTC. Translation: CASRLYPPGQDNNEQFF.

The chain links TRBV25-1 to TRBJ1-3, with a possible D match to TRBD1 (5 bases). V was cut by 3 bases and J by 0 bases, with 12 bases left in between. The CDR3 is 16 residues long. The germline CDR1 and CDR2 sequences are MGHDK and SYGVNS. CDR3 loop: CASSELQDTSGNTIYF. For the CDR3, the DNA is TGTGCCAGCAGTGAGTTACAGGATACCTCTGGAAACACCATATATTTT.

This clone was seen once. V and J are TRBV6-2 or TRBV6-3 and TRBJ2-7; D is possibly TRBD1 (5 bases). Germline CDR1 and CDR2: MNHEY and SVGEGT. Trimming removed 4 bases from V and 2 bases from J, with 15 bases in between. The CDR3 totals 15 residues. The CDR3 DNA reads TGTGCCAGCAGTTCTCAGGGCACTCGACCCTACGAGCAGTACTTC. Its protein is CASSSQGTRPYEQYF.

This rearrangement joins TRBV7-2 to TRBJ2-7; the match to TRBD2 covers 9 bases. The CDR3 is 19 amino acids. V shed 3 bases and J 3 bases; nucleotides not matched to a gene: 18. In germline, CDR1 is SGHTA, CDR2 FQGNSA. This CDR3 reads CASSFKAGGQPHSFYEQYF. DNA of the CDR3: TGTGCCAGCAGCTTCAAAGCGGGAGGTCAACCACATTCTTTCTACGAGCAGTACTTC.